This T cell receptor beta chain came from a study of Graves' ophthalmopathy and Graves' hyperthyroidism. Amplification targeted the TCR beta CDR3 regions, with RNA transcripts as the source material. The first round was an RT-PCR with HTBI primers, and the second round was a multiplex PCR. TCRdb re-analysed the multiplex PCR reads in MiXCR, keeping a single row per CDR3 protein. Of around 400,000 distinct CDR3 sequences in the sample, 18% were seen once. This clonotype was picked up many times. Antigen unknown. All donors with ophthalmopathy were recorded as having moderate-to-severe activity, CAS ≥3, NOSPECS ≥4 and a duration under 3 months. The PBMC fraction was derived from under 11 ml of fresh peripheral blood. General study findings and limits: Blood shared most expanded thyroid clonotypes above 0.001 frequency. Progression of ophthalmopathy was predicted by the model with roughly 65% sensitivity and around 72% specificity.

CDR1 MDHEN and CDR2 SYDVKM come from the germline V gene. The length of the CDR3 is 15 residues. V lost 6 bases and J lost 5; bases outside the gene matches: 12. The sequence came from a woman in her late teens or twenties with Graves' ophthalmopathy. Material for sequencing was peripheral blood. This rearrangement joins TRBV28 to TRBJ2-7; 8 bases line up with TRBD2. CDR3 sequence reads: CASSPLREGLNEQYF. CDR3 sequence (DNA): TGTGCCAGCAGCCCTTTACGGGAGGGCCTCAACGAGCAGTACTTC.